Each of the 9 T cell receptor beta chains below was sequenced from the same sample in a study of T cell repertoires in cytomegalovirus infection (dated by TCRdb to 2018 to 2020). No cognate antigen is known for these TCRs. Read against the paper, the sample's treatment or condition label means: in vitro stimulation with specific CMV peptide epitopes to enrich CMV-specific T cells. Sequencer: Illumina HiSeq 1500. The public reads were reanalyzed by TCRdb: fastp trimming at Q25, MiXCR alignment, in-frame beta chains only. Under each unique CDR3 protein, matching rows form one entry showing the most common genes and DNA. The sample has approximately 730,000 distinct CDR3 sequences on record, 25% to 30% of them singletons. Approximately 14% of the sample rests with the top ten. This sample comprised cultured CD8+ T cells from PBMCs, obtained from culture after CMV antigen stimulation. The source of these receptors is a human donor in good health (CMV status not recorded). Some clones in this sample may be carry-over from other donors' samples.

The CDR3 bases are TGCAGTGCACACATCATGACCGGGGGTCTTCAAGAGACCCAGTACTTC. This sequence encodes CSAHIMTGGLQETQYF. The chain carries TRBV20-1 and TRBJ2-5, with D maybe TRBD2 (6 bases). Germline assignment: CDR1 DFQATT and CDR2 SNEGSKA (reference sequence). The CDR3 consists of 16 residues. V lost 6 bases, J lost 2 bases, and 22 bases lay in between.

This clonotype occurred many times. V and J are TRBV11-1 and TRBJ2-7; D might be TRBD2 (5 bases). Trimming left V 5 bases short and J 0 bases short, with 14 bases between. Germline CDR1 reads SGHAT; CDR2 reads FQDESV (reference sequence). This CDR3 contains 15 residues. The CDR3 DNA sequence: TGTGCCAGCAGCCCGCCGGGGAGACCCTCCTACGAGCAGTACTTC. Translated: CASSPPGRPSYEQYF.

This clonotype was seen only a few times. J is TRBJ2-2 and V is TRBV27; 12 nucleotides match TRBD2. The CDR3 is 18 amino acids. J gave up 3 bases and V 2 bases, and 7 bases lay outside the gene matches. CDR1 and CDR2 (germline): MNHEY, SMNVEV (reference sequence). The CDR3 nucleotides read TGTGCCAGCAGTTTAGGGGCTAGCGGGGGGGCCTACACCGGGGAGCTGTTTTTT. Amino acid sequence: CASSLGASGGAYTGELFF.

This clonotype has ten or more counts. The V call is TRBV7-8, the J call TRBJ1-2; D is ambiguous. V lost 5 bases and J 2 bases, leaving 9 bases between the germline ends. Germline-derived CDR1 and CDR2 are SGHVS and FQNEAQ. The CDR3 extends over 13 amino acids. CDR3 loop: CASSSYSNYGYTF. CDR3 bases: TGTGCCAGCAGCAGCTACAGCAACTATGGCTACACCTTC.

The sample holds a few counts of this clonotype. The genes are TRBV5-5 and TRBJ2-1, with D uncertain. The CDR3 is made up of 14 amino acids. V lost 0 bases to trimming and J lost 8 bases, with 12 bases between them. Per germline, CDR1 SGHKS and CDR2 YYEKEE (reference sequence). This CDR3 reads CASSLEIPADEQFF. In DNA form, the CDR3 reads TGTGCCAGCAGCTTGGAAATTCCCGCGGATGAGCAGTTCTTC.

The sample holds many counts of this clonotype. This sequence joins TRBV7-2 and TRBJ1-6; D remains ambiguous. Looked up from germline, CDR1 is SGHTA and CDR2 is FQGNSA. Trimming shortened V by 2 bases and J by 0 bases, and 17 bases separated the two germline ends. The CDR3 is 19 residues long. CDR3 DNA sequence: TGTGCCAGCAGCTTAAGGCGTGATGGGAAGAGCTCCTATAATTCACCCCTCCACTTT. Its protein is CASSLRRDGKSSYNSPLHF.

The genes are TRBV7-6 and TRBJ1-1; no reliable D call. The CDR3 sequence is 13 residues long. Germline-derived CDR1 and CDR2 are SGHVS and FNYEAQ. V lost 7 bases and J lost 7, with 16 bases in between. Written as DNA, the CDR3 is TGTGCCAGCACAGCCTCTCGGAGATATGAAGCTTTCTTT. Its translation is CASTASRRYEAFF.

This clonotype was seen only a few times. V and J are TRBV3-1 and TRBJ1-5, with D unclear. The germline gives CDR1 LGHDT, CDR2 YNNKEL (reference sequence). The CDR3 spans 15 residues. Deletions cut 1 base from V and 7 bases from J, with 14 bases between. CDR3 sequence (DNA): TGTGCCAGCAGCCAAGGGATGAGAAGCGGGCAGCCCCAGCATTTT. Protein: CASSQGMRSGQPQHF.

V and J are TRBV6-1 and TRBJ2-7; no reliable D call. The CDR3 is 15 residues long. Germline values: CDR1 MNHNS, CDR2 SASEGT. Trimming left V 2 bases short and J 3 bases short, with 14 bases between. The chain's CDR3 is CASSELIGSGYEQYF. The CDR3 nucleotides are TGTGCCAGCAGTGAACTGATTGGCTCCGGCTACGAGCAGTACTTC.